These 10 T cell receptor beta chains were sequenced from one sample in a study of blood T cell repertoires in COVID-19. Sequencing was performed with immunoSEQ multiplex PCR; in TCRdb, only in-frame clones are kept and a portion is missing. This table holds 250,000 to 400,000 clones, 88% found once. Sequencing was performed on peripheral blood. Every receptor here comes from a woman aged 25 to 39 with COVID-19, enrolled during active disease.

This sequence joins TRBV5-1 and TRBJ1-6; TRBD1 aligns across 8 bases. The CDR3 spans 15 residues. Per germline, CDR1 SGHRS and CDR2 YFSETQ. V trimming: 4 bases; J trimming: 3 bases; junction bases outside the gene matches: 3. The CDR3 loop is CASSPGTGYNSPLHF. The CDR3 DNA follows: TGCGCCAGCAGCCCGGGGACAGGCTATAATTCACCCCTCCACTTT.

The CDR3 protein is CASFTGGPNTGELFF. The CDR3 bases are TGTGCCAGTTTTACAGGGGGCCCGAACACCGGGGAGCTGTTTTTT. The chain uses TRBV19 and TRBJ2-2; 9 nucleotides line up with TRBD1. The CDR3 sequence is 15 residues long. Germline CDR1 LNHDA, CDR2 SQIVND (reference sequence). V dropped 8 bases and J dropped 0; count of bases not matched to a gene: 4.

This clone was observed once. This chain connects TRBV6-5 to TRBJ1-2; 7 nucleotides align to TRBD1. Germline lookup yields CDR1 MNHEY and CDR2 SVGAGI. The CDR3 contains 14 residues. The J segment lost 3 bases and the V segment lost 4 bases, leaving 5 bases of the junction unmatched. CDR3 bases: TGTGCCAGCAGTTCCGACAGGGACCACTATGGCTACACCTTC. Residues: CASSSDRDHYGYTF.

The gene calls are TRBV6-5 and TRBJ1-5; no reliable D call. Germline V lookup: CDR1 MNHEY, CDR2 SVGAGI. Trimming took 5 bases from V and 0 from J, leaving 11 bases between them. This CDR3 region has 15 residues. CDR3 loop: CASSPSEGSNQPQHF. The CDR3, as DNA: TGTGCCAGCAGTCCCTCGGAGGGTAGCAATCAGCCCCAGCATTTT.

This rearrangement joins TRBV5-1 to TRBJ2-3, with TRBD2 matching 10 bases. V lost 0 bases, J lost 6 bases, and 1 base stayed unmatched. In germline, CDR1 is SGHRS, CDR2 YFSETQ. The CDR3 is 14 residues long. CDR3 coding DNA: TGCGCCAGCAGCTTGGGTAGCGGGGGGGATACGCAGTATTTT. Translating gives CASSLGSGGDTQYF. Looking up the rest from reference TRBV5-1 and TRBJ2-3 gives the full variable domain: KAGVTQTPRYLIKTRGQQVTLSCSPISGHRSVSWYQQTPGQGLQFLFEYFSETQRNKGNFPGRFSGRQFSNSRSEMNVSTLELGDSALYLCASSLGSGGDTQYFGPGTRLTVL.

The chain recombines TRBV3-1 (or the pseudogene TRBV3-2) with TRBJ1-6; 9 nucleotides agree with TRBD1. V was clipped by 3 bases and J by 12 bases; unmatched bases: 0. CDR1 and CDR2 (germline): LGHDT, YNNKEL (reference sequence). The CDR3 is 12 amino acids. CDR3 bases: TGTGCCAGCAGCCAGGGACAGGGACCCCTCCACTTT. It yields the protein CASSQGQGPLHF.

This sequence joins TRBV6-2 or TRBV6-3 and TRBJ1-2; a possible D gene is TRBD1 (6 bases). Germline assignment: CDR1 MNHEY and CDR2 SVGEGT. The CDR3 spans 14 residues. V lost 2 bases to trimming and J lost 8 bases, with 15 bases between them. In DNA form, the CDR3 reads TGTGCCAGCAGTTACGAGACAGGATTTATGGGCTACACCTTC. This codes for CASSYETGFMGYTF.

The V gene is TRBV2, the J gene TRBJ2-7, with 9 bases matching TRBD1. Germline lookup yields CDR1 SNHLY and CDR2 FYNNEI. The CDR3 has 14 residues. The ends lost 6 bases at V and 5 bases at J; junction bases unmatched: 8. The CDR3 spells CASSLGQGMDEQYF. CDR3 in DNA: TGTGCCAGCAGCCTGGGACAGGGTATGGACGAGCAGTACTTC.

This rearrangement joins TRBV7-9 to TRBJ2-5; 7 bases match TRBD1. This CDR3 is 14 amino acids long. V shed 5 bases, J shed 3 bases, and the junction held 6 bases outside the gene matches. Germline CDR1 is SEHNR and CDR2 is FQNEAQ (reference sequence). CDR3 coding DNA: TGTGCCAGCAGCCTCACAGGGGTCGAAGAGACCCAGTACTTC. Amino acids: CASSLTGVEETQYF.

J is TRBJ2-1 and V is TRBV27; 8 bases align to TRBD2. Germline values: CDR1 MNHEY, CDR2 SMNVEV (reference sequence). CDR3 length: 15 amino acids. V shed 7 bases, J shed 5 bases, and the junction held 10 bases outside the gene matches. Here the CDR3 reads CASMNGGAGNNEQFF. The CDR3 region has the DNA TGTGCCAGCATGAACGGGGGGGCCGGGAACAATGAGCAGTTCTTC.